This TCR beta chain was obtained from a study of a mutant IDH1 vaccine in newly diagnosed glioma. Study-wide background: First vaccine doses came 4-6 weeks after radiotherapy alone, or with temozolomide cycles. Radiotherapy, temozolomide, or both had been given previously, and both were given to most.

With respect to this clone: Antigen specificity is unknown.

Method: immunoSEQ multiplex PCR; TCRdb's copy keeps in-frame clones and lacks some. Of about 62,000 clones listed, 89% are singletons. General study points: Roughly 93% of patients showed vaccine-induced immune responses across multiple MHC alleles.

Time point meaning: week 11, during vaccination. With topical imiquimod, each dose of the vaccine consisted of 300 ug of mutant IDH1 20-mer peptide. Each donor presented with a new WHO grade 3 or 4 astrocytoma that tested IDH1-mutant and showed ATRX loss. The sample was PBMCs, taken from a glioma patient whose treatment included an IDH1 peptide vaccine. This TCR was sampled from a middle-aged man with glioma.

CDR3 DNA sequence: TGTGCCAGCAGTGACTCTTACGGGAATTCACCCCTCCACTTT. Translating gives CASSDSYGNSPLHF. The chain carries TRBV6-4 and TRBJ1-6; D gene uncertain. Deletions cut 0 bases from V and 7 bases from J, with 7 bases between. Germline CDR1 and CDR2: MRHNA and SNTAGT. The CDR3 extends over 14 amino acids.